The 22 T cell receptor beta chains given below trace back to one sample, sequenced in a study of T cell clones after liver transplantation. Assay used: immunoSEQ multiplex PCR; TCRdb lists only in-frame clones, some missing. Of around 80,000 clones in the sample, around four fifths were seen once. The sequencing here drew on CD4+ T cells from blood, taken approximately 3.5 years after liver transplant. The source of these receptors is a human patient who received a liver transplant. Some T cells may arise from the graft donor.

The chain links TRBV7-3 to TRBJ2-1; D remains unclear. Trimming removed 5 bases at V and 0 bases at J, with 11 bases between. The germline gives CDR1 SGHTA, CDR2 FQGTGA. CDR3 length: 15 residues. The CDR3: CASSGSLSSYNEQFF. The CDR3 coding sequence is TGTGCCAGCAGCGGTAGTCTTAGCTCCTACAATGAGCAGTTCTTC.

This chain joins TRBV28 and TRBJ1-2; the D gene is possibly TRBD1 (6 bases). The CDR3 is 14 residues long. The ends were cut back, 2 bases at V and 2 bases at J, with 9 bases in the middle. Germline V gene data show CDR1 as MDHEN and CDR2 as SYDVKM. The CDR3 region is CASSLVRGNYGYTF. CDR3 nucleotide sequence: TGTGCCAGCAGTTTAGTCAGGGGAAACTATGGCTACACCTTC.

The V gene is TRBV9, the J gene TRBJ1-2; a possible D gene is TRBD1 (5 bases). There are 13 residues in the CDR3. V was shortened by 7 bases and J by 8 bases, with 18 bases between the two germline ends. CDR1 and CDR2 (germline): SGDLS, YYNGEE. The CDR3 coding sequence is TGTGCCAGCCAAGATCGGGGGGAATGGGGCTACACCTTC. Its protein product is CASQDRGEWGYTF.

This chain uses TRBV19 with TRBJ1-4; perhaps TRBD1 as D (5 bases). In germline, CDR1 is LNHDA, CDR2 SQIVND (reference sequence). Trimming stripped 11 bases from V and 3 bases from J, with 13 bases between. The CDR3 sequence is 13 residues long. This CDR3 reads CAARSGSNEKLFF. The DNA for the CDR3 is TGTGCCGCTCGATCAGGGTCTAATGAAAAACTGTTTTTT.

This chain joins TRBV7-2 and TRBJ2-7; no clear D. The ends were cut back, 3 bases at V and 3 bases at J, with 6 bases in the middle. Germline V gene lookup returns CDR1 SGHTA and CDR2 FQGNSA. There are 12 residues in the CDR3. CDR3 protein: CASSFGDYEQYF. The CDR3 DNA is TGTGCCAGCAGCTTCGGAGACTACGAGCAGTACTTC.

V is TRBV5-6 and J is TRBJ1-1; possible D gene TRBD1, 5 bases. V lost 1 base, J lost 4 bases, and 14 bases lay in between. This CDR3 region has 15 residues. Germline CDR1 is SGHDT and CDR2 is YYEEEE. CDR3: CASSLYRQGGTEAFF. The DNA of the CDR3 is TGTGCCAGCAGCTTGTACAGGCAGGGCGGCACTGAAGCTTTCTTT. Using reference TRBV5-6 and TRBJ1-1 for the parts outside the CDR3, the full variable domain is DAGVTQSPTHLIKTRGQQVTLRCSPKSGHDTVSWYQQALGQGPQFIFQYYEEEERQRGNFPDRFSGHQFPNYSSELNVNALLLGDSALYLCASSLYRQGGTEAFFGQGTRLTVV.

The chain recombines TRBV5-1 with TRBJ2-2; 11 bases fit TRBD1. The germline gives CDR1 SGHRS, CDR2 YFSETQ. CDR3 length equals 16 residues. V trimming: 3 bases; J trimming: 5 bases; junction bases outside the gene matches: 6. CDR3 loop: CASSWGQGGRTGELFF. CDR3 nucleotide sequence: TGCGCCAGCAGCTGGGGACAGGGGGGGCGGACCGGGGAGCTGTTTTTT.

The chain links TRBV19 to TRBJ1-2, with 8 bases aligning to TRBD1. V shed 7 bases and J 5 bases; nucleotides not matched to a gene: 15. This CDR3 contains 16 residues. The germline gives CDR1 LNHDA, CDR2 SQIVND (reference sequence). This CDR3 is CASTKTTGTGFYGYTF. CDR3 coding DNA: TGTGCCAGTACGAAGACCACCGGGACAGGCTTTTATGGCTACACCTTC.

J is TRBJ1-1 and V is TRBV5-5; TRBD1 might be the D (5 bases). Between the trimmed V and J ends, which lost 2 bases and 1 base, there was a span of 6 bases. The CDR3 sequence is 13 residues long. In germline, CDR1 is SGHKS, CDR2 YYEKEE (reference sequence). The CDR3 coding sequence is TGTGCCAGCAGCTTCGGGGGGAACACTGAAGCTTTCTTT. Amino acid sequence: CASSFGGNTEAFF.

This chain connects TRBV21-1 to TRBJ2-5. TRBV21-1 is reported as a pseudogene. This CDR3 has 22 amino acids. CDR3 sequence reads: CASSIPRASPGPPQCRQETQYF. For the CDR3, the DNA is TGTGCCAGCAGCATCCCAAGGGCCTCCCCGGGGCCCCCTCAATGCCGTCAGGAGACCCAGTACTTC.

This clone was found once. V gene TRBV6-1 combines with J gene TRBJ1-1; D might be TRBD1 (5 bases). Trimming pared 7 bases from V and 3 bases from J, leaving 12 bases between. This CDR3 has 13 residues. CDR1 and CDR2 (germline): MNHNS, SASEGT. The CDR3 reads CASKGHTYTEAFF. In DNA, the CDR3 is TGTGCCAGCAAAGGACACACCTACACTGAAGCTTTCTTT.

This sequence joins TRBV15 and TRBJ1-1; no clear D gene. Germline CDR1 reads LNHNV; CDR2 reads YYDKDF (reference sequence). Trimming stripped 1 base from V and 5 bases from J, with 14 bases between. The CDR3 is 15 residues long. The CDR3 bases are TGTGCCACCAGCAGAGGGGGAGCCGTAGGGACTGAAGCTTTCTTT. Translating it yields CATSRGGAVGTEAFF.

The V gene is TRBV6-1, the J gene TRBJ2-5, with 7 bases that match TRBD2. V lost 3 bases and J lost 5; bases outside the gene matches: 9. CDR3 length: 15 amino acids. Looked up from germline, CDR1 is MNHNS and CDR2 is SASEGT. The CDR3 reads CASSDSAGTAETQYF. The CDR3 DNA sequence: TGTGCCAGCAGTGACTCAGCGGGAACTGCGGAGACCCAGTACTTC.

The CDR3 nucleotides are TGTGCCAGCAGTGACGGACCAACCGGGGAGCTGTTTTTT. Translating it yields CASSDGPTGELFF. This chain uses TRBV2 with TRBJ2-2; D is ambiguous. The V gene's germline CDR1 is SNHLY and CDR2 FYNNEI. The CDR3 runs 13 residues. Trimming cost V 3 bases and J 5 bases, with 7 bases left between them.

J is TRBJ1-1 and V is TRBV10-1; D uncertain. Germline CDR1 and CDR2: WNHNN and SYGVQD (reference sequence). The CDR3 sequence is 14 residues long. The V and J ends lost 6 bases and 1 base respectively, with 12 bases between them. The CDR3: CASSGHSSNTEAFF. The CDR3 nucleotides read TGCGCCAGCAGCGGTCATTCCTCGAACACTGAAGCTTTCTTT.

This chain joins TRBV18 and TRBJ2-1; 11 nucleotides line up with TRBD2. The ends lost 6 bases at V and 4 bases at J; junction bases unmatched: 5. Germline V lookup: CDR1 KGHSH, CDR2 LQKENI. CDR3 length equals 15 residues. The CDR3 bases are TGTGCCAGCTCTACTAGCGGGAGCCTATACAATGAGCAGTTCTTC. Translated, it gives CASSTSGSLYNEQFF.

This rearrangement joins TRBV28 to TRBJ1-2; 10 bases align to TRBD1. Trimming took 6 bases from V and 8 from J; bases not matched to a gene: 9. Per the germline V gene, CDR1 is MDHEN and CDR2 is SYDVKM. The CDR3 totals 14 residues. CDR3 residues: CASRSGTGASGYTF. The CDR3 DNA sequence: TGTGCCAGCAGATCCGGGACAGGGGCGTCGGGCTACACCTTC.

V gene TRBV25-1 combines with J gene TRBJ1-5, with D maybe TRBD1 (6 bases). Trimming shortened V by 4 bases and J by 7 bases, and 14 bases separated the two germline ends. The germline CDR1 and CDR2 sequences are MGHDK and SYGVNS. The CDR3 runs to 14 residues. CDR3 sequence (DNA): TGTGCCAGCAGTGGAGGGGGAAGGGGCCAGCCCCAGCATTTT. It encodes CASSGGGRGQPQHF.

The chain couples TRBV25-1 to TRBJ1-1; D may be TRBD1 (5 bases). The CDR3 runs to 13 residues. The germline CDR1 and CDR2 sequences are MGHDK and SYGVNS. With 6 bases removed from V and 3 bases from J, the gap between germline ends came to 11 bases. The CDR3 DNA follows: TGTGCCAGCAGGGGGCCCTCCTACACTGAAGCTTTCTTT. Its translation: CASRGPSYTEAFF.

The CDR3 sequence is CASSLEGTGELFF. CDR3 sequence (DNA): TGCGCCAGCAGCTTGGAGGGCACCGGGGAGCTGTTTTTT. This chain uses TRBV5-1 with TRBJ2-2; D not resolved. This CDR3 region has 13 residues. Per germline, CDR1 SGHRS and CDR2 YFSETQ. Trimming stripped 0 bases from V and 4 bases from J, with 4 bases between.

The chain joins TRBV11-2 to TRBJ2-5; D gene ambiguous. V was cut by 2 bases and J by 1 base, with 14 bases left in between. The CDR3 runs to 16 residues. Looked up from germline, CDR1 is SGHAT and CDR2 is FQNNGV. The CDR3 region is CASSLKSSPFQETQYF. The CDR3 bases are TGTGCCAGCAGCTTAAAAAGCAGCCCCTTCCAAGAGACCCAGTACTTC.

The V call is TRBV4-2, the J call TRBJ1-3; TRBD1 aligns across 7 bases. The junction had 10 bases not matched to a gene; V was cut back by 3 bases and J by 2 bases. Per germline, CDR1 LGHNA and CDR2 YNFKEQ. The CDR3 is made up of 17 amino acids. Written as DNA, the CDR3 is TGTGCCAGCAGCCAGGCCTCTTACAGGGGACCTGGAAACACCATATATTTT. It is translated as CASSQASYRGPGNTIYF.